The 17 T cell receptor beta chains below were found in one sample sequenced in a study of cytomegalovirus exposure and HLA in healthy donors. 60 Vbeta and 13 Jbeta primers were used in PCR. Here immunoSEQ multiplex PCR was the method, and the copy in TCRdb shows in-frame clones only, minus some. Among 150,000 to 200,000 clones, roughly 79% were seen once, and the ten largest hold 6.3%. Material: PBMCs. The receptors shown here come from a middle-aged man in good health and CMV-seropositive.

The V call is TRBV5-1, the J call TRBJ2-2, with D possibly matching TRBD2 (5 bases). Trimming took 1 base from V and 3 from J, leaving 10 bases between them. CDR3 length: 15 residues. Germline assignment: CDR1 SGHRS and CDR2 YFSETQ. The CDR3 coding sequence is TGCGCCAGCAGCTTGCAAAGCGGAGACACCGGGGAGCTGTTTTTT. This encodes CASSLQSGDTGELFF.

Only a few counts were recorded for this clone. The rearrangement links TRBV11-2 to TRBJ2-7, with TRBD1 matching 7 bases. The germline V gene has CDR1 SGHAT and CDR2 FQNNGV. Trimming at V came to 2 bases and at J to 1 base, leaving 11 bases not matched to a gene. CDR3 length: 17 amino acids. The CDR3 DNA reads TGTGCCAGCAGCTTATCGGGATATGGGACAGCATCCTACGAGCAGTACTTC. This encodes CASSLSGYGTASYEQYF.

The rearrangement uses TRBV27 and TRBJ2-5; 11 bases fit TRBD1. Trimming at V came to 2 bases and at J to 5 bases, leaving 7 bases not matched to a gene. Germline V gene data show CDR1 as MNHEY and CDR2 as SMNVEV (reference sequence). The CDR3 totals 16 residues. The CDR3 DNA reads TGTGCCAGCAGTTTAGACATCGGACAGGGGGCTGAGACCCAGTACTTC. Translated: CASSLDIGQGAETQYF.

This clone was seen a few times. The DNA for the CDR3 is TGTGCCAGCAGCGAACAGAGCTCCTACGAGCAGTACTTC. It is translated as CASSEQSSYEQYF. V gene TRBV6-6 combines with J gene TRBJ2-7; the D is unclear. This CDR3 region has 13 residues. Per germline, CDR1 MNHNY and CDR2 SVGAGI (reference sequence). Trimming pared 6 bases from V and 0 bases from J, leaving 9 bases between.

V gene TRBV4-2 combines with J gene TRBJ2-2; 9 bases fit TRBD2. This CDR3 region has 16 residues. V lost 4 bases and J lost 3; bases outside the gene matches: 6. Germline assignment: CDR1 LGHNA and CDR2 YNFKEQ. CDR3 region: CASSLSRTSDTGELFF. The CDR3, as DNA: TGTGCCAGCAGCCTTTCCCGGACTAGCGACACCGGGGAGCTGTTTTTT.

The chain couples TRBV7-6 to TRBJ2-3; the D gene is possibly TRBD2 (5 bases). CDR1 and CDR2 (germline): SGHVS, FNYEAQ. V lost 1 base and J 0 bases, leaving 11 bases between the germline ends. The CDR3 sequence is 16 residues long. Here the CDR3 DNA reads TGTGCCAGCAGCTTAGAGGCCAGCGGCAGCACAGATACGCAGTATTTT. It is translated as CASSLEASGSTDTQYF.

This clone was counted once. The chain combines TRBV6-4 with TRBJ1-1; D possibly corresponds to TRBD1 (6 bases). This CDR3 is built from 16 residues. Deletions cut 5 bases from V and 1 base from J, with 17 bases between. Germline values: CDR1 MRHNA, CDR2 SNTAGT. The DNA of the CDR3 is TGTGCCAGCAGTCCCCGCTGGGGGGGACAGAACACTGAAGCTTTCTTT. It encodes CASSPRWGGQNTEAFF.

This clone has just a few counts. The chain links TRBV9 to TRBJ2-7; the match to TRBD2 covers 8 bases. CDR3 size: 14 residues. The V segment lost 2 bases and the J segment 2 bases; nucleotides outside the gene matches: 3. Germline V lookup: CDR1 SGDLS, CDR2 YYNGEE. Here the CDR3 DNA reads TGTGCCAGCAGCGTTAGCGGGAACCCCTACGAGCAGTACTTC. It codes for CASSVSGNPYEQYF.

This clone showed up just a few times. This chain uses TRBV5-1 with TRBJ1-2; perhaps TRBD1 as D (5 bases). Trimming removed 5 bases at V and 2 bases at J, with 16 bases between. CDR1 is SGHRS, CDR2 YFSETQ, per germline. This CDR3 region has 15 residues. This CDR3 is CASRIGPTGNYGYTF. As DNA, the CDR3 is TGCGCCAGCAGGATCGGGCCCACAGGCAACTATGGCTACACCTTC. The complete variable domain, with remaining parts taken from reference TRBV5-1 and TRBJ1-2, reads KAGVTQTPRYLIKTRGQQVTLSCSPISGHRSVSWYQQTPGQGLQFLFEYFSETQRNKGNFPGRFSGRQFSNSRSEMNVSTLELGDSALYLCASRIGPTGNYGYTFGSGTRLTVV.

The rearrangement joins TRBV27 to TRBJ1-2; possible D gene TRBD1, 5 bases. Deletions cut 0 bases from V and 4 bases from J, with 18 bases between. CDR1 and CDR2 from the germline V gene are MNHEY and SMNVEV (reference sequence). There are 17 residues in the CDR3. The CDR3 reads CASSLSSLFSRVYGYTF. The CDR3 nucleotides are TGTGCCAGCAGTTTATCCTCGCTTTTTTCCAGGGTCTATGGCTACACCTTC.

The chain links TRBV27 to TRBJ2-7, with D possibly matching TRBD1 (6 bases). CDR1 is MNHEY and CDR2 is SMNVEV in the germline V gene (reference sequence). The CDR3 consists of 12 residues. The V end lost 6 bases, the J end lost 6 bases, and 12 bases lay between the germline ends. The CDR3 protein is CASRRGISEQYF. The DNA for the CDR3 is TGTGCCAGCAGAAGGGGGATTAGCGAGCAGTACTTC.

The J gene is TRBJ2-7, the V gene TRBV5-6; 7 bases align to TRBD2. The CDR3 extends over 12 amino acids. The germline CDR1 and CDR2 sequences are SGHDT and YYEEEE. Unmatched junction bases numbered 2, after V lost 4 bases and J lost 4 bases. CDR3 amino acids: CASSRTSYEQYF. The CDR3 nucleotides read TGTGCCAGCAGCCGGACTAGTTACGAGCAGTACTTC.

The gene calls are TRBV2 and TRBJ2-7, with 8 bases that match TRBD2. Trimming cost V 7 bases and J 2 bases; bases outside gene matches: 7. This CDR3 spans 14 amino acids. Germline-derived CDR1 and CDR2 are SNHLY and FYNNEI. The CDR3 protein is CASKNSGTTYEQYF. The CDR3 DNA is TGTGCCAGCAAAAATAGCGGGACGACCTACGAGCAGTACTTC.

This chain links TRBV2 with TRBJ1-1; possibly TRBD1 for D (5 bases). The germline V gene has CDR1 SNHLY and CDR2 FYNNEI. Between the trimmed V and J ends, which lost 3 bases and 1 base, there was a span of 9 bases. This CDR3 is built from 14 residues. Here the CDR3 reads CASSDLGPNTEAFF. The DNA of the CDR3 is TGTGCCAGCAGTGATTTGGGGCCGAACACTGAAGCTTTCTTT. Full variable domain (missing parts from reference TRBV2 and TRBJ1-1): EPEVTQTPSHQVTQMGQEVILRCVPISNHLYFYWYRQILGQKVEFLVSFYNNEISEKSEIFDDQFSVERPDGSNFTLKIRSTKLEDSAMYFCASSDLGPNTEAFFGQGTRLTVV.

This clone appeared a few times. V and J are TRBV5-1 and TRBJ2-1; perhaps TRBD2 as D (5 bases). Germline V lookup: CDR1 SGHRS, CDR2 YFSETQ. This CDR3 spans 13 amino acids. The ends were cut back, 6 bases at V and 6 bases at J, with 13 bases in the middle. CDR3 sequence: CASNAPGVNEQFF. CDR3 DNA sequence: TGCGCCAGCAACGCCCCCGGGGTCAATGAGCAGTTCTTC.

The rearrangement uses TRBV28 and TRBJ2-5, with D possibly being TRBD2 (6 bases). This CDR3 comprises 13 residues. Germline V gene sequence: CDR1 MDHEN, CDR2 SYDVKM. Trimming removed 7 bases at V and 1 base at J, with 10 bases between. In DNA form, the CDR3 reads TGTGCCAGCAAGGCGGGACTCCAAGAGACCCAGTACTTC. It encodes CASKAGLQETQYF.

The CDR3 nucleotides are TGTGCCAGCAGCCAGACTAGCGGGGGCTCCTACGAGCAGTACTTC. It translates to CASSQTSGGSYEQYF. The chain couples TRBV7-8 to TRBJ2-7; TRBD2 matches at 12 bases. V was clipped by 5 bases and J by 0 bases; unmatched bases: 2. CDR1 SGHVS and CDR2 FQNEAQ come from the germline V gene. This CDR3 is 15 amino acids long.